This T cell receptor (beta chain) emerged from a study of blood T cells in healthy people across ages. The authors ran a second PCR of about 6 to 11 cycles using a sample-barcoded 5' primer and a J-beta primer mix. TCRdb redid the calling of the 5' RACE reads with MiXCR, one entry per CDR3 protein. The sample lists 550,000 to 700,000 distinct CDR3 sequences; 25% to 30% were seen once. General study findings and limits: Roughly linear declines in TCR beta diversity per million T cells occurred with age.

Points on this clonotype: No antigen is known for it.

V lost 6 bases, J lost 9 bases, and 13 bases stayed unmatched. The CDR3 totals 15 residues. Germline CDR1 is SGDLS and CDR2 is YYNGEE. What was sequenced was blood. This TCR was sampled from a woman in her 70s in good health. V usage is TRBV9 and J usage is TRBJ2-1, with 9 bases identical to TRBD2. The chain's CDR3 is CASTPMVAGVGEQFF. The CDR3 DNA reads as TGTGCCAGCACCCCTATGGTAGCGGGGGTTGGTGAGCAGTTCTTC.